This is a list of T cell receptor beta chains from one sample in a study of blood T cell repertoires in COVID-19. Clones were sequenced by immunoSEQ multiplex PCR, and TCRdb holds only the in-frame ones, with some missing. This table has 80,000 to 95,000 clones, 75% to 90% appearing once. Sequencing was carried out using peripheral blood. The receptors stem from a woman aged 50 to 60 with active or convalescent COVID-19. Each CDR3 is given with its conserved first and last residue. The D gene is left open where the match is weak. Rows may omit the clone size; those that give it use once, few, many or a size class.

cdr3_length,v_call,clone_size,d_call,j_call,cdr3_nt,cdr3_aa
14,TRBV10-3,NA,NA,TRBJ1-1,TGTGCCATCCAGGCAAAGGCCGTAAACACTGAAGCTTTCTTT,CAIQAKAVNTEAFF
15,TRBV5-1,NA,NA,TRBJ2-2,TGCGCCAGCAGCTTGGACACCGTAAACACCGGGGAGCTGTTTTTT,CASSLDTVNTGELFF
11,TRBV18,NA,NA,TRBJ2-2,TGTGCCAGCGCGAAGACCGGGGAGCTGTTTTTT,CASAKTGELFF
14,TRBV13,NA,NA,TRBJ1-1,TGTGCCAGCAGCCCCATAGGACAGTACACTGAAGCTTTCTTT,CASSPIGQYTEAFF
16,TRBV5-8,few,NA,TRBJ2-2,TGTGCCAGCACGACACGCCACGGGGGGCAGATGAGGGAGCTGTTTTTT,CASTTRHGGQMRELFF
15,TRBV19,NA,NA,TRBJ1-1,TGTGCCAGTAGTATAGATGCAGGGTACTCCGGTGAAGCTTTCTTT,CASSIDAGYSGEAFF
15,TRBV3-1/TRBV3-2,NA,TRBD1,TRBJ1-4,TGTGCCAGCAGCCAACCGGGACAGGGGGATGAAAAACTGTTTTTT,CASSQPGQGDEKLFF
15,TRBV18,NA,NA,TRBJ2-2,TGTGCCAGCTCACCACTGACAGGACTCACCGGGGAGCTGTTTTTT,CASSPLTGLTGELFF
14,TRBV12-5,NA,NA,TRBJ1-2,TGTGCTAGTGGTTTAGGCACCAACTCGGGGGGCTACACCTTC,CASGLGTNSGGYTF
15,TRBV2,few,NA,TRBJ1-5,TGTGCCAGGACGAGGCCGGACAGAGCAAATCAGCCCCAGCATTTT,CARTRPDRANQPQHF
18,TRBV18,few,TRBD1,TRBJ1-2,TGTGCCAGCTCACCACCGGTTACCGACAGGGGGCGAGGCTATGGCTACACCTTC,CASSPPVTDRGRGYGYTF
12,TRBV12-3/TRBV12-4,NA,NA,TRBJ1-4,TGTGCCAGCAAGGGGCCTGATGAAAAACTGTTTTTT,CASKGPDEKLFF
15,TRBV5-1,NA,NA,TRBJ1-3,TGCGCCAGCAGCTCCGGACAGTTGAGTGGAAACACCATATATTTT,CASSSGQLSGNTIYF
14,TRBV7-2,once,NA,TRBJ1-3,TGTGCCAGCAGCTACGGGACATCTGGAAACACCATATATTTT,CASSYGTSGNTIYF
16,TRBV7-3,many,TRBD1,TRBJ1-1,TGTGCCAGCAGCTCCTTCCCCAGGGGGTATAACACTGAAGCTTTCTTT,CASSSFPRGYNTEAFF
12,TRBV3-1/TRBV3-2,NA,NA,TRBJ1-2,TGTGCCAGCAGCCTATCTAACTATGGCTACACCTTC,CASSLSNYGYTF
15,TRBV3-1/TRBV3-2,NA,NA,TRBJ2-5,TGTGCCAGCAGCCAAGAGCTAGCCCCGCAAGAGACCCAGTACTTC,CASSQELAPQETQYF
20,TRBV4-3,NA,TRBD2,TRBJ2-1,TGCGCCAGCAGCCCGTTTGGGGTGGGTGGCAGCGGGGGCGGTATAAATGAGCAGTTCTTC,CASSPFGVGGSGGGINEQFF
16,TRBV4-1,NA,NA,TRBJ1-3,TGCGCCAGCAGCCACCACGGGGGGGACTCTGGAAACACCATATATTTT,CASSHHGGDSGNTIYF
17,TRBV5-4,NA,NA,TRBJ1-1,TGTGCCAGCAGCCCCTCTCAGGGCTCCTCCGTGAACACTGAAGCTTTCTTT,CASSPSQGSSVNTEAFF
16,TRBV18,NA,TRBD1,TRBJ1-2,TGTGCCAGCTCACCCGGTTTGGAGGGGGCGAACTATGGCTACACCTTC,CASSPGLEGANYGYTF
15,TRBV7-3,NA,NA,TRBJ2-1,TGTGCCAGCAGCCCGGCGGCACCCGGTAGCAATGAGCAGTTCTTC,CASSPAAPGSNEQFF
16,TRBV18,NA,NA,TRBJ2-2,TGTGCCAGCTCACCACGACAGCTCGAGAACACCGGGGAGCTGTTTTTT,CASSPRQLENTGELFF
13,TRBV7-2,NA,NA,TRBJ1-2,TGTGCCAGCAGCGCCCGTGGGGCCCATGGCTACACCTTC,CASSARGAHGYTF
11,TRBV20-1,NA,NA,TRBJ1-3,TGCAGTGCTAGAGGTGGAGACACCATATATTTT,CSARGGDTIYF
15,TRBV7-2,NA,TRBD1,TRBJ1-6,TGTGCCAGCAGCTTAGACGGGACAGGGGTAAAACCCCTCCACTTT,CASSLDGTGVKPLHF
15,TRBV7-9,NA,NA,TRBJ2-7,TGTGCCAGCAGCTTAGTTCAAGGGGCCAGTTACGAGCAGTACTTC,CASSLVQGASYEQYF
13,TRBV6-1,NA,NA,TRBJ2-5,TGTGCCAGCAGCCCAGACAGCCGAGAGACCCAGTACTTC,CASSPDSRETQYF
16,TRBV11-2,NA,TRBD2,TRBJ2-5,TGTGCCAGCAGGGGGACTAGCGGGGGGCCGGGAGAGACCCAGTACTTC,CASRGTSGGPGETQYF
15,TRBV7-6,NA,NA,TRBJ2-5,TGTGCCAGCAGCTTAAATGCGGGGGCCCAAGAGACCCAGTACTTC,CASSLNAGAQETQYF
14,TRBV29-1,NA,TRBD1,TRBJ2-1,TGCAGCGCCGGATCCGGGACAGACTACAATGAGCAGTTCTTC,CSAGSGTDYNEQFF
14,TRBV27,NA,NA,TRBJ2-7,TGTGCCAGCAGTTTACGGGGGGCTACCTACGAGCAGTACTTC,CASSLRGATYEQYF
15,TRBV7-6,NA,TRBD2,TRBJ2-2,TGTGCCAGCAGGAGGACTAGCGGGGGTACCGGGGAGCTGTTTTTT,CASRRTSGGTGELFF
15,TRBV11-2,once,TRBD1,TRBJ1-4,TGTGCCAGCAGCCCGAGGGGGACAGGGGATGAAAAACTGTTTTTT,CASSPRGTGDEKLFF
15,TRBV7-9,NA,NA,TRBJ2-7,TGTGCCAGCAGCGCCCCCGGGGTTAGCTCCTACGAGCAGTACTTC,CASSAPGVSSYEQYF
16,TRBV18,NA,TRBD1,TRBJ1-5,TGTGCCAGCTCACAAAACGACAGGGATTTCAATCAGCCCCAGCATTTT,CASSQNDRDFNQPQHF
14,TRBV2,NA,NA,TRBJ2-7,TGTGCCAGCAGTGGGCGGACTTCGTCCGAGGAGCAGTACTTC,CASSGRTSSEEQYF
14,TRBV18,NA,NA,TRBJ1-1,TGTGCCAGCTCACCACCGAATCGGGGGACTGAAGCTTTCTTT,CASSPPNRGTEAFF
14,TRBV7-9,NA,TRBD2,TRBJ2-1,TGTGCCAGCAGCTTACTTAGCGGGGGCTATGAGCAGTTCTTC,CASSLLSGGYEQFF
17,TRBV11-3,NA,NA,TRBJ2-2,TGTGCCAGCAGCCCTCAGGGCGGGGAGGCGAACACCGGGGAGCTGTTTTTT,CASSPQGGEANTGELFF
13,TRBV9,NA,NA,TRBJ1-1,TGTGCCAGCAGCGTTGGTTCGGGTACTGAAGCTTTCTTT,CASSVGSGTEAFF
11,TRBV7-9,few,NA,TRBJ1-4,TGTGCCAGCAGTCCCGCGGAGAAACTGTTTTTT,CASSPAEKLFF
16,TRBV7-2,few,NA,TRBJ2-7,TGTGCCAGCAGCTCGCCGCAGGGGCTGAGGTCCTACGAGCAGTACTTC,CASSSPQGLRSYEQYF
15,TRBV5-4,NA,TRBD2,TRBJ2-3,TGTGCCAGCAGCCGACTAGCGGGGCTCACAGATACGCAGTATTTT,CASSRLAGLTDTQYF
14,TRBV6-4,NA,NA,TRBJ1-6,TGTGCCAGCAGTCTAGCTCCTATCGATTCACCCCTCCACTTT,CASSLAPIDSPLHF
18,TRBV5-1,NA,TRBD1,TRBJ2-2,TGCGCCAGCAGCTTGGCCGGCAGGGGGTCGGCGAACACCGGGGAGCTGTTTTTT,CASSLAGRGSANTGELFF